A single sample gave rise to the 18 T cell receptor beta chains below, sequenced in a study of T cell responses to AZD1222 COVID-19 vaccine. Sequencing was performed with immunoSEQ multiplex PCR; in TCRdb, only in-frame clones are kept and a portion is missing. The repertoire includes 100,000 to 150,000 clones, around nine tenths of them detected once, and roughly 6.5% sits in the top ten. The source material was peripheral blood, sampled on day 0 of AZD1222 vaccination. These receptors all stem from an adult in good health.

The chain is built from TRBV7-8 and TRBJ1-3; D is unresolved. The germline V gene encodes CDR1 SGHVS and CDR2 FQNEAQ. V dropped 0 bases and J dropped 8 bases, with 11 bases sitting between them. This CDR3 contains 14 residues. This CDR3 reads CASSLAQGGDTIYF. The CDR3 DNA follows: TGTGCCAGCAGCTTAGCCCAAGGCGGGGACACCATATATTTT.

This clone was recorded a few times. V is TRBV6-1 and J is TRBJ1-5; TRBD1 agrees at 7 bases. CDR3 length: 16 residues. Germline V lookup: CDR1 MNHNS, CDR2 SASEGT. V lost 4 bases and J lost 2; bases outside the gene matches: 8. As DNA, the CDR3 is TGTGCCAGCAGTGTGTTCGGGACAGAGCGCAATCAGCCCCAGCATTTT. It encodes CASSVFGTERNQPQHF.

This clone has a single count. The chain combines TRBV5-1 with TRBJ2-7, with D possibly called TRBD1 or TRBD2 (5 bases each). The CDR3 has 14 residues. V lost 4 bases and J lost 1, with 12 bases in between. Germline V gives CDR1 SGHRS, CDR2 YFSETQ. The CDR3 protein is CASSPGTGSYEQYF. The CDR3 bases are TGCGCCAGCAGCCCGGGGACCGGTTCCTACGAGCAGTACTTC.

The chain has TRBV6-4 and TRBJ1-2; TRBD1 agrees at 11 bases. The V and J ends lost 6 bases and 8 bases, in that order; junction bases with no gene match: 8. The CDR3 spans 14 residues. CDR1 is MRHNA, CDR2 SNTAGT, per germline. Here the CDR3 reads CASSPGTGGRGYTF. The CDR3 DNA is TGTGCCAGCAGCCCCGGGACAGGGGGTAGAGGCTACACCTTC.

The chain joins TRBV19 to TRBJ1-2; a possible D gene is TRBD1 (6 bases). Trimming left V 7 bases short and J 7 bases short, with 19 bases between. Per the germline V gene, CDR1 is LNHDA and CDR2 is SQIVND (reference sequence). There are 14 residues in the CDR3. CDR3 loop: CASIPGGQSAGYTF. CDR3 DNA sequence: TGTGCCAGTATACCGGGAGGACAGTCGGCTGGCTACACCTTC.

The V gene is TRBV12-3 or TRBV12-4, the J gene TRBJ1-2, with 7 nucleotides matching TRBD1. The length of the CDR3 is 11 residues. Losses at the gene ends were 6 bases for V and 7 bases for J; bases not matched to a gene: 2. In DNA form, the CDR3 reads TGTGCCAGCAGCAACAGGGGTGGCTACACCTTC. Its protein is CASSNRGGYTF.

This sequence joins TRBV30 and TRBJ2-5; D is uncertain. CDR1 is GTSNPN and CDR2 is SVGIG in the germline V gene (reference sequence). Trimming removed 1 base at V and 5 bases at J, with 11 bases between. This CDR3 has 13 amino acids. CDR3 DNA sequence: TGTGCCTGGAGTGACATGGCCGCCGAGACCCAGTACTTC. This gives the protein CAWSDMAAETQYF.

This chain connects TRBV2 to TRBJ1-2; TRBD1 is a possible D gene (6 bases). Between the trimmed V and J ends, which lost 4 bases and 3 bases, there was a span of 9 bases. The CDR3 spans 13 residues. In germline, CDR1 is SNHLY, CDR2 FYNNEI. The CDR3 coding sequence is TGTGCCAGCAGTGGACAGGTCGACTATGGCTACACCTTC. Translating gives CASSGQVDYGYTF.

This sequence joins TRBV11-2 and TRBJ1-5; D gene ambiguous. Germline CDR1 reads SGHAT; CDR2 reads FQNNGV. This CDR3 contains 16 residues. The V and J ends lost 1 base and 11 bases respectively, with 21 bases between them. CDR3 coding DNA: TGTGCCAGCAGCTTAGGGACCGGGGTTTCAGGCGGGACCCAGCATTTT. The encoded protein is CASSLGTGVSGGTQHF.

This clone appeared a few times. This chain links TRBV6-5 with TRBJ2-7; tentatively, D is TRBD2 (6 bases). This CDR3 is built from 14 residues. Germline CDR1 MNHEY, CDR2 SVGAGI. The ends were cut back, 5 bases at V and 2 bases at J, with 13 bases in the middle. The CDR3, as DNA: TGTGCCAGCAGTATGTCCGGGAGAGCCTACGAGCAGTACTTC. Translating gives CASSMSGRAYEQYF.

The chain joins TRBV19 to TRBJ1-2, with D perhaps TRBD1 (6 bases). Deletions cut 5 bases from V and 6 bases from J, with 10 bases between. Germline V CDR1 and CDR2: LNHDA, SQIVND (reference sequence). This CDR3 is built from 12 residues. CDR3 in DNA: TGTGCCAGTAGTTACAGGGTTCATGGCTACACCTTC. Translating gives CASSYRVHGYTF.

The chain uses TRBV6-1 and TRBJ1-1; 8 bases match TRBD1. This CDR3 contains 16 residues. The V gene's germline CDR1 is MNHNS and CDR2 SASEGT. Trimming removed 4 bases from V and 2 bases from J; junction bases left unmatched: 9. The CDR3 loop reads CASSGQGSWGNTEAFF. The CDR3 DNA reads as TGTGCCAGCAGTGGACAGGGGTCCTGGGGAAACACTGAAGCTTTCTTT.

This clone was seen once. V and J are TRBV5-1 and TRBJ1-2, with 7 bases aligning to TRBD1. The CDR3 runs to 15 residues. Germline V lookup: CDR1 SGHRS, CDR2 YFSETQ. Trimming took 1 base from V and 2 from J; bases not matched to a gene: 5. DNA for the CDR3: TGCGCCAGCAGCTTGTTTCCGGACAGGAACTATGGCTACACCTTC. Its translation is CASSLFPDRNYGYTF.

This clone was counted a single time. CDR3 in amino acids: CASSRTELYTGELFF. CDR3 coding DNA: TGTGCCAGTAGTAGGACAGAATTATACACCGGGGAGCTGTTTTTT. The chain combines TRBV19 with TRBJ2-2; a weak D match, TRBD1 (6 bases). V lost 4 bases and J lost 3, with 12 bases in between. Germline V gene data show CDR1 as LNHDA and CDR2 as SQIVND (reference sequence). This CDR3 comprises 15 residues.

This clone came up a few times. The chain links TRBV6-5 to TRBJ1-1; no clear D gene. The germline V gene has CDR1 MNHEY and CDR2 SVGAGI. V was clipped by 8 bases and J by 10 bases, with 14 bases between them. This CDR3 has 11 residues. The CDR3 DNA reads TGTGCCAGCCTATATGCTGGTGGAGCTTTCTTT. It is translated as CASLYAGGAFF.

The rearrangement uses TRBV3-1 (or the pseudogene TRBV3-2) and TRBJ2-5; no clear D. The germline V and J ends were trimmed by 3 bases and 2 bases, with 4 bases remaining between them. CDR3 length: 12 residues. In germline, CDR1 is LGHDT, CDR2 YNNKEL (reference sequence). CDR3 sequence: CASSHLQETQYF. The CDR3 DNA follows: TGTGCCAGCAGCCACTTGCAAGAGACCCAGTACTTC.

The chain uses TRBV6-6 and TRBJ1-1, with D possibly being TRBD1 (5 bases). The germline V and J ends were trimmed by 7 bases and 2 bases, with 17 bases remaining between them. The germline V gene has CDR1 MNHNY and CDR2 SVGAGI (reference sequence). This CDR3 is built from 15 residues. CDR3 protein: CASTGSRGTNTEAFF. CDR3 bases: TGTGCCAGCACAGGCAGCCGGGGGACCAACACTGAAGCTTTCTTT.

This chain joins TRBV6-4 and TRBJ2-1; D is possibly TRBD1 (7 bases). The CDR3 has 13 amino acids. In germline, CDR1 is MRHNA, CDR2 SNTAGT. V shed 5 bases and J shed 8 bases, with 13 bases lying between them. CDR3 nucleotides: TGTGCCAGCAGTCCCCAGGGGGGACATGAGCAGTTCTTC. This codes for CASSPQGGHEQFF.